This T cell receptor beta chain is drawn from a study of blood T cell repertoires in COVID-19. Study at large: There were acute and convalescent COVID-19 samples, and they came from the United States, Italy and Spain.

Enrollees, about 18 to 89 years old, lived in around 23 US areas. Cohorts were assigned according to the clinical history that participants reported. The germline gives CDR1 SQVTM, CDR2 ANQGSEA. CDR3 length equals 14 residues. V was clipped by 3 bases and J by 6 bases, with 18 bases between them. Assay used: immunoSEQ multiplex PCR; TCRdb lists only in-frame clones, some missing. The sample includes around 330,000 clones, about nine tenths of them seen just once. V gene TRBV29-1 combines with J gene TRBJ2-7; possibly TRBD1 for D (6 bases). This receptor was identified in a man aged 55 to 70 who had recovered from COVID-19. Sequencing input: PBMCs or T cells enriched from blood (not recorded which). The CDR3 bases are TGCAGCGTTGATTTTCAGGGGACCTCGGGCGAGCAGTACTTC. Translated, it gives CSVDFQGTSGEQYF.